The T cell receptor beta chain under discussion was sequenced for a study of human T cells and chemical hapten exposure. About the study: Throughout the approximately 24-week study, diphenylcyclopropenone was applied weekly to the patients' scalps.

Via MiXCR, TCRdb re-called the RACE reads, giving one row per CDR3 protein. This sample has around 110,000 distinct CDR3 sequences, with roughly 12% found just once. This clonotype has a handful of counts. The CDR3 sequence is 17 residues long. The germline V and J ends were trimmed by 1 base and 3 bases, with 16 bases remaining between them. Germline CDR1 LGHNA, CDR2 YNFKEQ. Time point noted: patch test 1, 2 weeks after DPC sensitization. Indicated treatment: therapeutic diphenylcyclopropenone sensitization with weekly scalp DPC. This receptor was taken from a woman aged 45-59 years with alopecia areata. Some clones in this sample may be carry-over from other donors' samples. The chain uses TRBV4-2 and TRBJ1-5; the D gene is possibly TRBD1 (5 bases). The sample was whole blood, taken in connection with sensitization to the hapten diphenylcyclopropenone (DPC). Here the CDR3 DNA reads TGTGCCAGCAGCCAAGGGCTCTACCTGGACAACAATCAGCCCCAGCATTTT. Protein product: CASSQGLYLDNNQPQHF.